This T cell receptor (beta chain) appears in the sequencing data of a study of T cell changes during pregnancy in multiple sclerosis. Germline V lookup: CDR1 SGHRS, CDR2 YFSETQ. Trimming stripped 2 bases from V and 2 bases from J, with 8 bases between. This CDR3 contains 13 residues. Sequencing used immunoSEQ multiplex PCR; TCRdb keeps in-frame clones, though not all of them. The repertoire holds approximately 68,000 clones, with 91% as singletons. Specimen: peripheral blood, collected in the third trimester of pregnancy. This receptor was identified in a female donor in good health, enrolled as a control in a pregnancy study. The V call is TRBV5-1, the J call TRBJ2-7; D not certain. The CDR3 here is CASSFSGPYEQYF. The CDR3 DNA reads as TGCGCCAGCAGCTTCTCAGGTCCCTACGAGCAGTACTTC.